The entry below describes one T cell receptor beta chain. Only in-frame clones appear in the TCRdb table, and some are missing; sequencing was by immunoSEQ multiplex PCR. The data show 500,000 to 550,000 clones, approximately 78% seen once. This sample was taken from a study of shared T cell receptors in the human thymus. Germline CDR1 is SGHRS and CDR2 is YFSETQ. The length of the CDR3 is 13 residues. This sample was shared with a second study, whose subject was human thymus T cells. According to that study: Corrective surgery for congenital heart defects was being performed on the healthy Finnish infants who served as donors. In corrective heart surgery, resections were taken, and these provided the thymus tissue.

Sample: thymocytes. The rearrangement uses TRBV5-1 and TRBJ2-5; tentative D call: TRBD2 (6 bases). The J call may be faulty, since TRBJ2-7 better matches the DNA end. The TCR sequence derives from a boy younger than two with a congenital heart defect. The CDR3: CASSSGGQYEQYF. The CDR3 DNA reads TGCGCCAGCAGCTCCGGGGGTCAATACGAGCAGTACTTC.